This paragraph reports one T cell receptor (beta chain). This specimen comes from a study of T cells expressing NK-cell markers. CDR3 length: 15 residues. Germline lookup yields CDR1 DFQATT and CDR2 SNEGSKA (reference sequence). TCRdb reprocessed the 5' RACE reads, with one entry per CDR3 protein and no DNA. Its table lists 440,000 or so distinct CDR3 sequences. The chain has TRBV20-1 and TRBJ1-5; as DNA is missing, the TRBD1 call by TCRdb cannot be tested. The receptor was isolated from a woman between 18 and 70 years old in good health. Sequenced material: blood T cells: a sorted CD56 or NKG2C T cell subset, CD4+ or CD8+ T cells, or bulk PBMC T cells (not recorded which). This CDR3 is CSAGTTGYGNQPQHF.